This TCR beta chain was identified in a study of T-cell reconstitution after alpha-beta-depleted transplantation in children. Unique molecular identifiers were used in preparing the TCRbeta library. TCRdb called the PCR reads again in MiXCR, with one record for every CDR3 protein. The data hold under 250,000 distinct CDR3 sequences, with 20% to 30% observed a single time. The ends lost 1 base at V and 3 bases at J; junction bases unmatched: 9. The germline V gene encodes CDR1 MDHEN and CDR2 SYDVKM. The CDR3 consists of 17 residues. This chain joins TRBV28 and TRBJ1-1; 9 nucleotides align to TRBD1. This receptor was identified in a female patient aged 2-10 years who had a stem cell transplant for congenital amegakaryocytic thrombocytopenia, so the T cells may come from the graft donor. The source material was PBMCs, mostly from graft donor cells, sampled 360 days after TCRalphabeta/CD19-depleted stem cell transplant. The CDR3 coding sequence is TGTGCCAGCAGTTTATTCTGGGACAGGGTGAAAGACACTGAAGCTTTCTTT. It codes for CASSLFWDRVKDTEAFF.